This T cell receptor (beta chain) was observed in a study of T cell responses to AZD1222 COVID-19 vaccine. Findings and limits, study-wide: The study found Spike-specific TCR breadth and depth rose after two AZD1222 doses.

Profiled with immunoSEQ multiplex PCR; TCRdb holds only in-frame clones, not every one. The sample gives approximately 120,000 clones, around 90% of which show up once; roughly 6.1% is in the top ten. The germline V gene encodes CDR1 LGHNA and CDR2 YSLEER. The CDR3 has 14 residues. V shed 4 bases and J shed 5 bases, with 14 bases lying between them. As concerns this clone: No antigen is known for it.

This chain uses TRBV4-3 with TRBJ1-2; D is perhaps TRBD1 (6 bases). The origin of this receptor is an adult who received the AZD1222 COVID-19 vaccine. The specimen was peripheral blood, collected 28 days after the second AZD1222 dose. The CDR3 bases are TGCGCCAGCAGCCTGTACAGGGTTCAGTATGGCTACACCTTC. This gives the protein CASSLYRVQYGYTF.